The rows below give T cell receptor beta chains drawn from one sample of a study of a mutant IDH1 vaccine in newly diagnosed glioma. Data came from immunoSEQ multiplex PCR; TCRdb stores just in-frame clones and leaves some out. Of about 88,000 clones listed, 82% were seen once; the top ten hold 4.5% to 5.5%. Sequences were derived from PBMCs, sampled from a glioma patient treated with radiotherapy, temozolomide or both. The receptors stem from a man in his forties with glioma. Some clones in this sample may be carry-over from other donors' samples. The CDR3 runs from the conserved cysteine through the conserved F or W. A D gene is named only where the DNA matches it firmly. The size field is filled for only some rows; it gives once, few, many or a size class.

size | J | D | V | CDR3 | DNA
. | TRBJ2-4 | . | TRBV2 | CASRFNRTVTKNIQYF | TGTGCCAGCCGTTTTAATAGAACAGTAACCAAAAACATTCAGTACTTC
. | TRBJ1-1 | . | TRBV4-2 | CASSQDPLGEVMNTEAFF | TGTGCCAGCAGCCAAGACCCCCTAGGGGAGGTCATGAACACTGAAGCTTTCTTT
once | TRBJ2-7 | TRBD1 | TRBV5-6 | CASSGQGGSYEQYF | TGTGCCAGCAGCGGACAGGGGGGGTCCTACGAGCAGTACTTC
. | TRBJ2-7 | . | TRBV30 | CAWSRGHYEQYF | TGTGCCTGGAGTAGGGGACACTACGAGCAGTACTTC
many | TRBJ2-7 | TRBD1 | TRBV5-4 | CASSRLDRADSYEQYF | TGTGCCAGCAGCCGATTGGACAGGGCAGACTCCTACGAGCAGTACTTC
few | TRBJ2-7 | TRBD1 | TRBV2 | CASSPGQVPYEQYF | TGTGCCAGCAGTCCTGGACAGGTTCCCTACGAGCAGTACTTC
. | TRBJ1-6 | . | TRBV18 | CASSPRQVNNSPLHF | TGTGCCAGCTCACCGAGACAGGTCAATAATTCACCCCTCCACTTT
. | TRBJ1-1 | . | TRBV5-6 | CASNEMSRGFIGAFF | TGTGCCAGCAACGAAATGTCCAGGGGTTTTATTGGGGCTTTCTTT
. | TRBJ1-1 | . | TRBV29-1 | CSAMIYGLATEAFF | TGCAGCGCCATGATATACGGGCTGGCCACTGAAGCTTTCTTT
. | TRBJ2-2 | TRBD1 | TRBV15 | CATSRDGGFEDRGRELFF | TGTGCCACCAGCAGAGATGGTGGATTTGAGGACAGGGGTCGGGAGCTGTTTTTT
. | TRBJ2-7 | . | TRBV4-2 | CASSQDQLYEQYF | TGTGCCAGCAGCCAAGATCAACTCTACGAGCAGTACTTC
. | TRBJ1-3 | . | TRBV29-1 | CSVGQSPPGNTIYF | TGCAGCGTTGGCCAGTCACCCCCTGGAAACACCATATATTTT
. | TRBJ2-3 | TRBD2 | TRBV4-1 | CASSFSSGGSTDTQYF | TGCGCCAGCAGCTTCTCTAGCGGGGGAAGCACAGATACGCAGTATTTT
. | TRBJ1-6 | . | TRBV2 | CASGGNSPLHF | TGTGCCAGCGGGGGGAATTCACCCCTCCACTTT
. | TRBJ2-2 | TRBD2 | TRBV7-2 | CASSLGGGAYTGELFF | TGTGCCAGCAGCTTAGGCGGGGGGGCCTATACCGGGGAGCTGTTTTTT
. | TRBJ2-1 | . | TRBV6-1 | CASSEARIFDEQFF | TGTGCCAGCAGTGAAGCGAGAATATTCGATGAGCAGTTCTTC
once | TRBJ2-5 | . | TRBV6-1 | CASSSRVVGETQYF | TGTGCCAGCAGTTCCAGGGTTGTAGGGGAGACCCAGTACTTC
. | TRBJ2-5 | TRBD2 | TRBV2 | CASNMYSGEETQYF | TGTGCCAGCAACATGTATAGCGGGGAAGAGACCCAGTACTTC
. | TRBJ2-4 | . | TRBV2 | CASSAAGHTAKNIQYF | TGTGCCAGCAGTGCAGCGGGACACACAGCCAAAAACATTCAGTACTTC
few | TRBJ1-2 | . | TRBV7-8 | CASSSWGGHNYGYTF | TGTGCCAGCAGCTCCTGGGGTGGTCACAACTATGGCTACACCTTC
. | TRBJ1-2 | TRBD1 | TRBV10-3 | CAISEGQGYGYTF | TGTGCCATCAGTGAAGGACAGGGCTATGGCTACACCTTC
. | TRBJ1-3 | . | TRBV5-1 | CASSPELTGSGNTIYF | TGCGCCAGCAGCCCAGAATTGACAGGCTCTGGAAACACCATATATTTT
. | TRBJ1-1 | TRBD1 | TRBV9 | CASSVEGQVGATEAFF | TGTGCCAGCAGCGTAGAGGGACAGGTAGGGGCCACTGAAGCTTTCTTT
. | TRBJ2-3 | . | TRBV5-4 | CASSLVGGPTDTQYF | TGTGCCAGCAGCTTGGTCGGGGGGCCCACAGATACGCAGTATTTT
. | TRBJ2-7 | . | TRBV7-9 | CASSSDSTGFEQYF | TGTGCCAGCAGCTCAGATAGTACAGGTTTCGAGCAGTACTTC
. | TRBJ1-2 | . | TRBV6-5 | CASSYAQGRAGYTF | TGTGCCAGCAGTTACGCCCAGGGGCGGGCTGGCTACACCTTC
. | TRBJ1-2 | . | TRBV19 | CASSADQTAGYGYTF | TGTGCCAGTAGTGCAGATCAGACGGCTGGCTATGGCTACACCTTC
. | TRBJ2-7 | . | TRBV6-6 | CASSRTGSPSYEQYF | TGTGCCAGCAGTCGGACGGGCTCGCCTTCCTACGAGCAGTACTTC
. | TRBJ1-6 | . | TRBV19 | CASKDPGDNSPLHF | TGTGCCAGTAAAGACCCCGGGGATAATTCACCCCTCCACTTT
. | TRBJ1-5 | TRBD1 | TRBV6-6 | CASRITGAGNQPQHF | TGTGCCAGCAGGATTACAGGGGCCGGGAATCAGCCCCAGCATTTT
. | TRBJ1-4 | . | TRBV19 | CASRKTASNEKLFF | TGTGCCAGTAGGAAGACGGCCTCTAATGAAAAACTGTTTTTT
. | TRBJ2-4 | . | TRBV2 | CASSDQPGLAKNIQYF | TGTGCCAGCAGTGATCAGCCAGGGCTAGCCAAAAACATTCAGTACTTC
. | TRBJ2-3 | . | TRBV25-1 | CASSEYGHAGRYF | TGTGCCAGCAGTGAATACGGACACGCCGGACGGTATTTT
. | TRBJ1-1 | . | TRBV7-9 | CASSQQGSSTEAFF | TGTGCCAGCAGCCAACAGGGTTCGTCAACTGAAGCTTTCTTT
. | TRBJ1-1 | TRBD1 | TRBV6-1 | CASSAKQGAGTEAFF | TGTGCCAGCAGTGCAAAACAGGGGGCCGGCACTGAAGCTTTCTTT
. | TRBJ2-7 | . | TRBV6-6 | CASSRDGAYEQYF | TGTGCCAGCAGCCGGGACGGGGCCTACGAGCAGTACTTC
. | TRBJ1-5 | . | TRBV2 | CASSYRDSNQPQHF | TGTGCCAGCAGTTATCGGGACAGCAATCAGCCCCAGCATTTT
. | TRBJ1-6 | TRBD1 | TRBV5-1 | CASQTGGSLNSPLHF | TGCGCCAGCCAGACAGGGGGGTCTCTTAATTCACCCCTCCACTTT
. | TRBJ1-1 | . | TRBV2 | CASKTQIYTEAFF | TGTGCCAGCAAAACGCAAATCTACACTGAAGCTTTCTTT
. | TRBJ1-5 | . | TRBV5-3 | CARSLDLTDNQPQHF | TGTGCCAGAAGCTTGGACCTTACTGACAATCAGCCCCAGCATTTT
. | TRBJ2-1 | . | TRBV27 | CASSSTEHNEQFF | TGTGCCAGCAGTTCGACAGAGCACAATGAGCAGTTCTTC
once | TRBJ1-5 | TRBD1 | TRBV19 | CASSLPRGPDNQPQHF | TGTGCCAGTAGTTTACCAAGGGGGCCCGACAATCAGCCCCAGCATTTT
. | TRBJ1-1 | . | TRBV2 | CASSVYRVDTEAFF | TGTGCCAGCAGTGTCTACAGGGTGGACACTGAAGCTTTCTTT
once | TRBJ1-2 | . | TRBV4-1 | CASSQGTVNYGYTF | TGCGCCAGCAGCCAGGGGACTGTAAACTATGGCTACACCTTC
. | TRBJ1-5 | . | TRBV10-2 | CASSEIREGQPQHF | TGCGCCAGCAGTGAGATCAGGGAAGGTCAGCCCCAGCATTTT
few | TRBJ2-7 | . | TRBV4-1 | CASSPVDGEQYF | TGCGCCAGCAGCCCGGTGGACGGCGAGCAGTACTTC
. | TRBJ2-3 | TRBD1 | TRBV6-1 | CASPQGSTDTQYF | TGTGCCAGCCCACAGGGGAGCACAGATACGCAGTATTTT
once | TRBJ2-1 | . | TRBV6-5 | CASSYSQGSYNEQFF | TGTGCCAGCAGTTACTCTCAGGGCTCCTACAATGAGCAGTTCTTC
. | TRBJ2-7 | . | TRBV10-3 | CAISGKNSYEQYF | TGTGCCATCAGTGGGAAAAACAGCTACGAGCAGTACTTC
. | TRBJ1-5 | . | TRBV10-2 | CASSDTGSNQPQHF | TGCGCCAGCAGTGATACAGGTAGCAATCAGCCCCAGCATTTT
. | TRBJ1-2 | . | TRBV6-1 | CASGTGRYGYTF | TGTGCCAGCGGAACGGGACGCTATGGCTACACCTTC
. | TRBJ1-1 | . | TRBV5-6 | CASSPGWAEAFF | TGTGCCAGCAGCCCAGGGTGGGCTGAAGCTTTCTTT
few | TRBJ2-1 | TRBD2 | TRBV19 | CASSLQAGGPYNEQFF | TGTGCCAGTAGTCTTCAAGCGGGGGGCCCCTACAATGAGCAGTTCTTC
. | TRBJ1-1 | . | TRBV23-1 | CASSQSSGSLWVNTEAFF | TGCGCCAGCAGTCAATCCTCTGGGAGCTTGTGGGTGAACACTGAAGCTTTCTTT
. | TRBJ2-3 | . | TRBV9 | CASSIGSPDTQYF | TGTGCCAGCAGCATCGGGTCCCCAGATACGCAGTATTTT
. | TRBJ2-5 | TRBD1 | TRBV9 | CASSVSGQVFQETQYF | TGTGCCAGCAGCGTATCTGGACAGGTGTTCCAAGAGACCCAGTACTTC
. | TRBJ2-1 | TRBD2 | TRBV5-1 | CASKGSGGHYNEQFF | TGCGCCAGCAAGGGGAGCGGGGGGCACTACAATGAGCAGTTCTTC
. | TRBJ1-6 | . | TRBV5-4 | CASSQDQSGSPLHF | TGTGCCAGCAGCCAAGACCAATCGGGGTCACCCCTCCACTTT
. | TRBJ2-7 | . | TRBV2 | CASTVLYSYEQYF | TGTGCCAGCACCGTGTTATATTCCTACGAGCAGTACTTC
few | TRBJ1-6 | . | TRBV6-4 | CASSDSPGTNSPLHF | TGTGCCAGCAGTGACTCCCCCGGAACTAATTCACCCCTCCACTTT